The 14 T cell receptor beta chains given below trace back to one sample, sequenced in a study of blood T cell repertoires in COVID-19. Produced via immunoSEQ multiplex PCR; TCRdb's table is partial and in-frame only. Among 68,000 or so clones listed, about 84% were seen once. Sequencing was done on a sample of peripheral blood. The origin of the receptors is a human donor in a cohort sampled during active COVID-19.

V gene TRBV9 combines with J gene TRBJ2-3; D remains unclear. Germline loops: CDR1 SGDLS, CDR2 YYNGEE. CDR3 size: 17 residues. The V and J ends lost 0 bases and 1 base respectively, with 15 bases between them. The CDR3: CASSVDVGGDRTDTQYF. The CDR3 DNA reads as TGTGCCAGCAGCGTAGATGTTGGCGGCGACCGCACAGATACGCAGTATTTT. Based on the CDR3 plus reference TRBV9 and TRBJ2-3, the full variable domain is DSGVTQTPKHLITATGQRVTLRCSPRSGDLSVYWYQQSLDQGLQFLIQYYNGEERAKGNILERFSAQQFPDLHSELNLSSLELGDSALYFCASSVDVGGDRTDTQYFGPGTRLTVL.

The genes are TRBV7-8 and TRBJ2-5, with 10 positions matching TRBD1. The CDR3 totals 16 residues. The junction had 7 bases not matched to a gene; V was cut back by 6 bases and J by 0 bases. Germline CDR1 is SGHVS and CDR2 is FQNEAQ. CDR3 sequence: CASRDIGTGDQETQYF. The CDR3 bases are TGTGCCAGCAGAGACATAGGGACAGGGGACCAAGAGACCCAGTACTTC. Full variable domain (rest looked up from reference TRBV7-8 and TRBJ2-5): GAGVSQSPRYKVAKRGQDVALRCDPISGHVSLFWYQQALGQGPEFLTYFQNEAQLDKSGLPSDRFFAERPEGSVSTLKIQRTQQEDSAVYLCASRDIGTGDQETQYFGPGTRLLVL.

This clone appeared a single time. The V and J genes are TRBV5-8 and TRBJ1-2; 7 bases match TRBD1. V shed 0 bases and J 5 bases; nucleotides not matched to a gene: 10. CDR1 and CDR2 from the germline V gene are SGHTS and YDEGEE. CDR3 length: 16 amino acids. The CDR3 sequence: CASSLASGRGLYGYTF. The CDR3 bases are TGTGCCAGCAGCTTGGCCTCGGGCAGGGGGTTGTATGGCTACACCTTC.

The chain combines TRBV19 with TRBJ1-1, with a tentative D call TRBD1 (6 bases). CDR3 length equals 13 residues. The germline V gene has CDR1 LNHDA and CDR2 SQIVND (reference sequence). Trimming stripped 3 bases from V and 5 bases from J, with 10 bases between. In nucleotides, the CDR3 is TGTGCCAGTAGTATCAGGGGCGGGACTGAAGCTTTCTTT. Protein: CASSIRGGTEAFF.

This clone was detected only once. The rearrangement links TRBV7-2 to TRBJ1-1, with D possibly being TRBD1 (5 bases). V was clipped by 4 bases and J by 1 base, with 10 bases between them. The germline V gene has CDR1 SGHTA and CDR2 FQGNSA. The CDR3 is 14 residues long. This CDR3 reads CASSSRGGNTEAFF. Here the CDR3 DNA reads TGTGCCAGCAGCTCACGGGGGGGGAACACTGAAGCTTTCTTT.

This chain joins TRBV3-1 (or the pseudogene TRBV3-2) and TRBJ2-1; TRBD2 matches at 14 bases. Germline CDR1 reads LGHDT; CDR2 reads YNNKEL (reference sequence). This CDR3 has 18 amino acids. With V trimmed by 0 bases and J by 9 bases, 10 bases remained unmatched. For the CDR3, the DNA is TGTGCCAGCAGCCAAGACCCCGCGACTAGCGGGGGGGTACTTGAGCAGTTCTTC. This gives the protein CASSQDPATSGGVLEQFF.

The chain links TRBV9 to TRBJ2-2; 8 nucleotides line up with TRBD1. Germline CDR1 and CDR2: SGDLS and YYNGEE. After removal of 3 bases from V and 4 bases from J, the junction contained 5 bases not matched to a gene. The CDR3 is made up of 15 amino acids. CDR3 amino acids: CASSGQGAVTGELFF. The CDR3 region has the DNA TGTGCCAGCAGCGGGCAGGGGGCGGTCACCGGGGAGCTGTTTTTT.

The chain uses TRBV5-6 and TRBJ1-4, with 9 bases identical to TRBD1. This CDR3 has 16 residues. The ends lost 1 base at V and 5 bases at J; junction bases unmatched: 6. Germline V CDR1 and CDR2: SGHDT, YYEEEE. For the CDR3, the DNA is TGTGCCAGCAGCTTGAGGACCGGGACAGGGAATGAAAAACTGTTTTTT. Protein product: CASSLRTGTGNEKLFF.

The CDR3 spells CASSPMTGRHEQFF. Here the CDR3 DNA reads TGTGCCAGCAGTCCGATGACAGGGAGGCATGAGCAGTTCTTC. The chain is built from TRBV28 and TRBJ2-1, with D maybe TRBD1 (7 bases). V lost 5 bases, J lost 8 bases, and 16 bases lay in between. The CDR3 runs to 14 residues. Germline assignment: CDR1 MDHEN and CDR2 SYDVKM.

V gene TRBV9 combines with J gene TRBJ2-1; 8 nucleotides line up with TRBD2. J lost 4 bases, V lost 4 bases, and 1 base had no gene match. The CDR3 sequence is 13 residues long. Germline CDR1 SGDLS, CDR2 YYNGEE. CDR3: CASSIAGYNEQFF. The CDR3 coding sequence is TGTGCCAGCAGCATAGCGGGGTACAATGAGCAGTTCTTC.

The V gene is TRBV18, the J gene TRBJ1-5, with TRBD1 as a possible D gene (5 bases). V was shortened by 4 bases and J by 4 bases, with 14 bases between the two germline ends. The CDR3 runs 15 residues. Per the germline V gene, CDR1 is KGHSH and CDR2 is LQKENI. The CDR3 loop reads CASSLSQGKNQPQHF. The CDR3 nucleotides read TGTGCCAGCTCACTATCCCAGGGCAAAAATCAGCCCCAGCATTTT.

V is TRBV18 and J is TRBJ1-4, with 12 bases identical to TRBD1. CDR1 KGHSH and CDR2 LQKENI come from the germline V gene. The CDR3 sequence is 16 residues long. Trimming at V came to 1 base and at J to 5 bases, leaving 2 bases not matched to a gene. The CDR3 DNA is TGTGCCAGCTCACCACAGGGACAGGGGGCGAATGAAAAACTGTTTTTT. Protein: CASSPQGQGANEKLFF.

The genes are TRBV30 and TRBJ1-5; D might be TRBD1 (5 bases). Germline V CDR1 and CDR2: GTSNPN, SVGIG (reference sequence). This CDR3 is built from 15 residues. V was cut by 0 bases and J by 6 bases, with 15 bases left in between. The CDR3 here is CAWSVPQYGGQPQHF. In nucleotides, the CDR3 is TGTGCCTGGAGTGTACCTCAGTACGGGGGTCAGCCCCAGCATTTT.

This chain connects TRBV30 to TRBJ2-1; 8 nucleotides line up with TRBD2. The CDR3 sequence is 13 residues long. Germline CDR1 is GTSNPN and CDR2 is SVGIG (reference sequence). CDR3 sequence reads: CAGGGQFKNEQFF. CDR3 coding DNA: TGTGCGGGCGGGGGGCAATTCAAAAATGAGCAGTTCTTC. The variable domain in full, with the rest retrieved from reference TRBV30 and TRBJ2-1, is SQTIHQWPATLVQPVGSPLSLECTVEGTSNPNLYWYRQAAGRGLQLLFYSVGIGQISSEVPQNLSASRPQDRQFILSSKKLLLSDSGFYLCAGGGQFKNEQFFGPGTRLTVL.